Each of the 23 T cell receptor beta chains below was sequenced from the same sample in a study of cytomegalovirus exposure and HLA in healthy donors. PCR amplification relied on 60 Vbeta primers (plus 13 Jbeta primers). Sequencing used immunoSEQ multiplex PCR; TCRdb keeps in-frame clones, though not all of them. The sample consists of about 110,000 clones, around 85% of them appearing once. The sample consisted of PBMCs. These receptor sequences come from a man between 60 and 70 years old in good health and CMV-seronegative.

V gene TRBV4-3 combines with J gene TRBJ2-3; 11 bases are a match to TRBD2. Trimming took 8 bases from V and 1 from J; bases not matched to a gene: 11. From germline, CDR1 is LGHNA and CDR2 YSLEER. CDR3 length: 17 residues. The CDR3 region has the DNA TGCGCCAGCTCAGCCAAGCTAGCGGGGGGAGGCACAGATACGCAGTATTTT. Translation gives CASSAKLAGGGTDTQYF.

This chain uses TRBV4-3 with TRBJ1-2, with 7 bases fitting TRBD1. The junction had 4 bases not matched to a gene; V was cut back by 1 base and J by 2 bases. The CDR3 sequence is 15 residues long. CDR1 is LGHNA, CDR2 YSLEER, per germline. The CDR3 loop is CASSQVGQTNYGYTF. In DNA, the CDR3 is TGCGCCAGCAGCCAAGTGGGACAGACAAACTATGGCTACACCTTC.

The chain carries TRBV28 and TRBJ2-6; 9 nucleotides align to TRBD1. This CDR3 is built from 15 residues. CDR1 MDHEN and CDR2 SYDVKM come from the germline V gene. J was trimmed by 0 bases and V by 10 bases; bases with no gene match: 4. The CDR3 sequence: CATGQGNSGANVLTF. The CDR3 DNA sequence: TGTGCCACGGGACAGGGAAACTCTGGGGCCAACGTCCTGACTTTC.

In DNA form, the CDR3 reads TGTGCCAGTACCCCGACATCTCGGCGGGGTCAGCCCCAGCATTTT. This gives the protein CASTPTSRRGQPQHF. The chain carries TRBV19 and TRBJ1-5; D uncertain. The CDR3 consists of 15 residues. The ends were cut back, 7 bases at V and 6 bases at J, with 19 bases in the middle. Germline V gives CDR1 LNHDA, CDR2 SQIVND (reference sequence).

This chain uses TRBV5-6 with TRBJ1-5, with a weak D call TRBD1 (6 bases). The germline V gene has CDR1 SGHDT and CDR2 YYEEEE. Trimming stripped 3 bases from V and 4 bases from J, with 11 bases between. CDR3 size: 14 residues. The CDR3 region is CASSSGQLNQPQHF. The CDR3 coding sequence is TGTGCCAGCAGCTCCGGACAGCTAAATCAGCCCCAGCATTTT.

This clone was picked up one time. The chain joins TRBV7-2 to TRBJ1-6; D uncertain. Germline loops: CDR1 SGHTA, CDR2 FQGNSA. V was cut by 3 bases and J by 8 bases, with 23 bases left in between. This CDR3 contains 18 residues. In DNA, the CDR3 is TGTGCCAGCAGCTTGGTCAGACGGTCGGGGATGCGGGATTCACCCCTCCACTTT. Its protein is CASSLVRRSGMRDSPLHF.

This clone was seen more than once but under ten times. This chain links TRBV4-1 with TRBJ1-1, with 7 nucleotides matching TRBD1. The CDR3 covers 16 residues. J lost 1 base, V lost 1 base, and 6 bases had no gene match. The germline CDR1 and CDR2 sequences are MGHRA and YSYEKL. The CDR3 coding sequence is TGCGCCAGCAGCCAAGGGCAGGGGGTCTCGAACACTGAAGCTTTCTTT. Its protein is CASSQGQGVSNTEAFF.

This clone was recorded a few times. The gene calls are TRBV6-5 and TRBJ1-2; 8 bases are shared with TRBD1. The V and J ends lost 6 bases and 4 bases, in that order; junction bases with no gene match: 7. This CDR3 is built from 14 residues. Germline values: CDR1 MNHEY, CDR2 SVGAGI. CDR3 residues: CASSSGGVFYGYTF. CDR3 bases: TGTGCCAGCAGCTCAGGGGGCGTTTTCTATGGCTACACCTTC.

The CDR3 nucleotides are TGTGCCAGCAGTTTAGTGGGGACAGGGGGTCTTGCTTTCACTGAAGCTTTCTTT. It yields the protein CASSLVGTGGLAFTEAFF. The rearrangement links TRBV27 to TRBJ1-1; 11 bases agree with TRBD1. The ends lost 2 bases at V and 4 bases at J; junction bases unmatched: 12. The CDR3 extends over 18 amino acids. CDR1 and CDR2 from the germline V gene are MNHEY and SMNVEV (reference sequence).

CDR3 bases: TGCGCCAGCAGCATGACTAGCGGGGGGGCTTTTTCGGAGCAGTACTTC. Protein product: CASSMTSGGAFSEQYF. The chain links TRBV5-1 to TRBJ2-7; the match to TRBD2 covers 14 bases. Per the germline V gene, CDR1 is SGHRS and CDR2 is YFSETQ. CDR3 length equals 16 residues. With V trimmed by 4 bases and J by 7 bases, 10 bases remained unmatched.

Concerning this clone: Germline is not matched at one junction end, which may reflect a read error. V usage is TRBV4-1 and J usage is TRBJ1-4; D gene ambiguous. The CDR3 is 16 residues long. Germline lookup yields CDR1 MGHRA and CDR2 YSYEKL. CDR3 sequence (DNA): TGCTCCAGCAGCCAAGATGGACCGGGGAGAGTTAAAAAACTGTTTTTT. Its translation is CSSSQDGPGRVKKLFF.

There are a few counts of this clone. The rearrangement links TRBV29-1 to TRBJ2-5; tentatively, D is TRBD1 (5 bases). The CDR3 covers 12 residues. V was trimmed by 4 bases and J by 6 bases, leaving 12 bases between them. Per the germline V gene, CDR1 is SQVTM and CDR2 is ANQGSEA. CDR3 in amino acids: CSVVWQGKTQYF. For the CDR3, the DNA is TGCAGCGTTGTTTGGCAGGGAAAGACCCAGTACTTC.

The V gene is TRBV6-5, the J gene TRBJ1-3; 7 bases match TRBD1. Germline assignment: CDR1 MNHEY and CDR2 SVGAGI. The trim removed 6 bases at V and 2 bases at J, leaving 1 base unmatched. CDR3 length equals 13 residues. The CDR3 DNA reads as TGTGCCAGCAGGACAGGGACTGGAAACACCATATATTTT. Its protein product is CASRTGTGNTIYF.

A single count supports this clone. CDR3 nucleotide sequence: TGCGCCAGCAGCTATGGGGGACAGGGCCACGAGCAGTACTTC. Translation gives CASSYGGQGHEQYF. The gene calls are TRBV5-1 and TRBJ2-7; 9 bases are shared with TRBD1. CDR1 SGHRS and CDR2 YFSETQ come from the germline V gene. This CDR3 is 14 amino acids long. Unmatched junction bases numbered 6, after V lost 3 bases and J lost 5 bases.

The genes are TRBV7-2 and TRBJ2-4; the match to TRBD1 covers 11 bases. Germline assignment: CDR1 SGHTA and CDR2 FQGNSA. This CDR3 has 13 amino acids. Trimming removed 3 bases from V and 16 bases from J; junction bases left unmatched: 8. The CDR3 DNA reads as TGTGCCAGCAGCTTGGACAGGGGGCGCGAGGGATACTTC. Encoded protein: CASSLDRGREGYF.

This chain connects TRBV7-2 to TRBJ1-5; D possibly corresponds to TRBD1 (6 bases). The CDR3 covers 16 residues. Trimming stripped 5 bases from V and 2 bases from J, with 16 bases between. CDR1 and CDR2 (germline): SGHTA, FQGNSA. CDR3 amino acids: CASSREGGPGNQPQHF. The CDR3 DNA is TGTGCCAGCAGCCGAGAGGGGGGGCCGGGCAATCAGCCCCAGCATTTT.

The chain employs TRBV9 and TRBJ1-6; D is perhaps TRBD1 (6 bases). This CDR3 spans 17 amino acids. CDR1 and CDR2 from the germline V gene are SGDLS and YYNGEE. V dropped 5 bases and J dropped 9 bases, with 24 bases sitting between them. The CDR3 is CASSPGRGAVGGSPLHF. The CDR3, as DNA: TGTGCCAGCAGTCCAGGGAGGGGGGCGGTTGGTGGTTCACCCCTCCACTTT.

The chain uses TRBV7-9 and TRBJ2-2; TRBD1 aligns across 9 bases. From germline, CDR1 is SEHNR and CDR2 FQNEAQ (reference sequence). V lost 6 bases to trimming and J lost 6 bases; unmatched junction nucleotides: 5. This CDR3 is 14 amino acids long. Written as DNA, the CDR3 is TGTGCCAGCAGTACAGGGGGCTCGGCCGGGGAGCTGTTTTTT. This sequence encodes CASSTGGSAGELFF.

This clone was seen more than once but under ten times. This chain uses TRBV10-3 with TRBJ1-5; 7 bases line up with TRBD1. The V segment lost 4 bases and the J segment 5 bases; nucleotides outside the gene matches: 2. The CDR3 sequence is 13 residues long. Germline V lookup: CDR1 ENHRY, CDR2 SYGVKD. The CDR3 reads CAISGTGDQPQHF. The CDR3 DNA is TGTGCCATCAGTGGTACAGGGGATCAGCCCCAGCATTTT.

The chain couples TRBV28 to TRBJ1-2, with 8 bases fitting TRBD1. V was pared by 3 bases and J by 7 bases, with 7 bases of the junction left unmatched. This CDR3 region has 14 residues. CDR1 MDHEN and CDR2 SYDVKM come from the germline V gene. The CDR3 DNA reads TGTGCCAGCAGTTTGGGACAGGAGACTTCTGGCTACACCTTC. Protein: CASSLGQETSGYTF.

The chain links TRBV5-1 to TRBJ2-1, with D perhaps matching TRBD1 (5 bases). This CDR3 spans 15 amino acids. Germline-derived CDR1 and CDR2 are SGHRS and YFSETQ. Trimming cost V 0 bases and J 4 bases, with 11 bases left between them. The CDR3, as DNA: TGCGCCAGCAGCTTGGAGGGGATACTATACAATGAGCAGTTCTTC. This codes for CASSLEGILYNEQFF.

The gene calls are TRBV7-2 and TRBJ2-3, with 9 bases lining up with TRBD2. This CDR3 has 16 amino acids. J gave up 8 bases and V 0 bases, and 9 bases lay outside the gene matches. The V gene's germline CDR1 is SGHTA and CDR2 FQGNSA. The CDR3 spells CASSLAVRGGAGTQYF. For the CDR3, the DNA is TGTGCCAGCAGCTTAGCGGTGCGGGGGGGGGCGGGTACGCAGTATTTT.

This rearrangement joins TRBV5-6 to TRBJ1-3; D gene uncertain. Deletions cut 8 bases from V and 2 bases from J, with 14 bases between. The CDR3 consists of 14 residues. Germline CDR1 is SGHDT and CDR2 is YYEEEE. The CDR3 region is CASYLRHAGNTIYF. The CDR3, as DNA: TGTGCCAGTTACCTGCGGCATGCTGGAAACACCATATATTTT.